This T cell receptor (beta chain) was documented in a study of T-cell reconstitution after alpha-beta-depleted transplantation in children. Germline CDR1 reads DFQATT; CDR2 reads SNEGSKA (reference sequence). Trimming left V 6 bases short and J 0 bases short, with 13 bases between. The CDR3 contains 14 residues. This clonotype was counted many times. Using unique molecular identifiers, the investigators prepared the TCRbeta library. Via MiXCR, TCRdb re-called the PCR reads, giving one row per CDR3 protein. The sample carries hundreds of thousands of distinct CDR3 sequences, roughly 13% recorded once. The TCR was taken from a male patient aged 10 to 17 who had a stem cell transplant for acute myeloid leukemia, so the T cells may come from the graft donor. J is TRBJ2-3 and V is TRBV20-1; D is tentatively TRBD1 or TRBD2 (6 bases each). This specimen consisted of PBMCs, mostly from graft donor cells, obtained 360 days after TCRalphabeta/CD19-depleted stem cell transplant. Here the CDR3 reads CSARGERSTDTQYF. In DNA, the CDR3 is TGCAGTGCAAGGGGGGAACGGAGCACAGATACGCAGTATTTT.